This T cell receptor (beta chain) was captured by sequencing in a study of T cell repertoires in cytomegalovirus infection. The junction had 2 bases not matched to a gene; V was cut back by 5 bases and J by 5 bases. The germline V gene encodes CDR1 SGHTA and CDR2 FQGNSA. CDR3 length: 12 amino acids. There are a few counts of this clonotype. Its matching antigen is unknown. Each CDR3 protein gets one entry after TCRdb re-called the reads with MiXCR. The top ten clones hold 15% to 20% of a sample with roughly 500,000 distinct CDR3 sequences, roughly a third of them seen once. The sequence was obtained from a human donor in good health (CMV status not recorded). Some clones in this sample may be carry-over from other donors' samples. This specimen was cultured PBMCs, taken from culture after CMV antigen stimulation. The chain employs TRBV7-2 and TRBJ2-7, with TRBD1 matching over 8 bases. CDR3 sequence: CASSRDRHEQYF. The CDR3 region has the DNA TGTGCCAGCAGCAGGGACAGGCACGAGCAGTACTTC.